Here is one T cell receptor (beta chain) with its context. Germline CDR1 reads GTSNPN; CDR2 reads SVGIG (reference sequence). V was pared by 3 bases and J by 4 bases, with 6 bases between. This CDR3 has 11 residues. The data originate from a study of control samples from healthy donors and cancer patients. Using immunoSEQ multiplex PCR, the repertoire was profiled, and TCRdb retains in-frame clones only, with some absent. The sample shows about 120,000 clones, over 90% of them seen only once. The clonotype was recovered from a man aged 25 to 40 in good health. The sequencing sample was made of blood. The chain has TRBV30 and TRBJ1-1; D remains unclear. The CDR3 spells CAWRRPTEAFF. The CDR3, as DNA: TGTGCCTGGAGAAGACCCACTGAAGCTTTCTTT. Looking up the rest from reference TRBV30 and TRBJ1-1 gives the full variable domain: SQTIHQWPATLVQPVGSPLSLECTVEGTSNPNLYWYRQAAGRGLQLLFYSVGIGQISSEVPQNLSASRPQDRQFILSSKKLLLSDSGFYLCAWRRPTEAFFGQGTRLTVV.